This T cell receptor (beta chain) was identified in a study of T cells in Graves' hyperthyroidism and ophthalmopathy. RNA transcripts served as the template for amplifying TCR beta CDR3 regions. HTBI primers were used for first-round RT-PCR of the TCR CDR3. Each CDR3 protein is one row after TCRdb ran MiXCR on the multiplex PCR reads. The sample has under 350,000 distinct CDR3 sequences; roughly an eighth are singletons. This clonotype was seen only a few times. The sample comprised blood. The TCR sequence derives from a woman aged 35 to 49 with Graves' ophthalmopathy.

In DNA form, the CDR3 reads TGTGCCACCAGCAGAGGAGGGCGGGTCCAAAACACTGAAGCTTTCTTT. This translates into CATSRGGRVQNTEAFF. The V gene is TRBV15, the J gene TRBJ1-1, with no clear D. CDR1 is LNHNV and CDR2 is YYDKDF in the germline V gene (reference sequence). The CDR3 contains 16 residues. V was pared by 1 base and J by 2 bases, with 14 bases between.